Listed here is a single TCR beta chain. The antigen remains undetermined. The germline V gene has CDR1 LGHDT and CDR2 YNNKEL (reference sequence). The CDR3 is 17 residues long. The V end lost 4 bases, the J end lost 7 bases, and 23 bases lay between the germline ends. RNA transcripts gave rise to amplified TCR beta CDR3 regions. TCR CDR3 regions were first amplified by RT-PCR with HTBI primers. TCRdb reanalysed the multiplex PCR reads using MiXCR and keeps one entry per CDR3 protein. The sample holds hundreds of thousands of distinct CDR3 sequences, around 15% seen once. These data originate in a study of T cells in Graves' hyperthyroidism and ophthalmopathy. Findings and caveats of the study: Ophthalmopathy was predicted by the model a median of approximately 6.6 months ahead of onset.

The receptor's source is a woman aged 18-30 years with Graves' hyperthyroidism. The specimen sequenced was blood. The rearrangement uses TRBV3-1 and TRBJ1-5, with D tentatively TRBD1 (5 bases). The DNA of the CDR3 is TGTGCCAGCAGCCGAGGCCCGCCTGGGACGGTAAGCCAGCCCCAGCATTTT. It encodes CASSRGPPGTVSQPQHF.